This record concerns one T cell receptor (beta chain) sequence. It was with a sample-barcoded 5' primer and a J-beta primer mix that a second PCR of about 6 to 12 cycles was run. TCRdb re-derived calls from the 5' RACE reads in MiXCR, one entry per CDR3 protein. The sample shows around 990,000 distinct CDR3 sequences, about 23% of them seen only once. The data are from a study of blood T cells in healthy people across ages. Ten milliliters was the volume of peripheral blood drawn from each donor. Per-sample yields of isolated PBMCs were at least 6 million. These data also featured in a second study, about T cells of mothers and their children.

This TCR was recovered from a girl aged 2 to 9 in good health. Sequenced input: blood.

The CDR3 sequence is CASSLGPGQFF. CDR3 nucleotides: TGTGCCAGCAGTTTAGGGCCCGGGCAGTTCTTC. The rearrangement links TRBV12-3 or TRBV12-4 to TRBJ2-5; no clear D. The end of the DNA is better explained by TRBJ2-1, so the J call may be wrong. CDR3 length: 11 residues.